This T cell receptor (beta chain) was identified during a study of T-cell memory formation after mild COVID-19. For the study at large: Largely donor-specific TCR clusters were found.

TCRdb used MiXCR to reprocess the 5' RACE reads, holding one entry per CDR3 protein. This repertoire shows 150,000 to 200,000 distinct CDR3 sequences, 16% found once; its top ten account for more than 2%. Study outcomes and limitations: A second wave expanding day 15 to 37 was CD4+-biased; contracting clones were balanced. Among clones peaking at day 37 in the second wave, SARS-CoV-2 specificity remained unconfirmed. The CD4+ clones that contracted clustered mainly within CM and EM, and the CD8+ clones concentrated in EMRA.

This clonotype was counted between two and nine times. The target antigen is unknown. V lost 1 base, J lost 4 bases, and 10 bases lay in between. This CDR3 contains 14 residues. In germline, CDR1 is SGHNT, CDR2 YENEEA. V gene TRBV11-3 combines with J gene TRBJ1-2; the D is unclear. The sequence came from an adult woman who had mild COVID-19 (a few samples of this study predate the infection). Cell type and time point are not known. Sequencing was done on a sample of PBMCs or a T cell subset sorted from them (not recorded which). The CDR3 region is CASSLAVGSYGYTF. The CDR3 DNA follows: TGTGCCAGCAGCTTAGCTGTGGGGAGCTATGGCTACACCTTC.